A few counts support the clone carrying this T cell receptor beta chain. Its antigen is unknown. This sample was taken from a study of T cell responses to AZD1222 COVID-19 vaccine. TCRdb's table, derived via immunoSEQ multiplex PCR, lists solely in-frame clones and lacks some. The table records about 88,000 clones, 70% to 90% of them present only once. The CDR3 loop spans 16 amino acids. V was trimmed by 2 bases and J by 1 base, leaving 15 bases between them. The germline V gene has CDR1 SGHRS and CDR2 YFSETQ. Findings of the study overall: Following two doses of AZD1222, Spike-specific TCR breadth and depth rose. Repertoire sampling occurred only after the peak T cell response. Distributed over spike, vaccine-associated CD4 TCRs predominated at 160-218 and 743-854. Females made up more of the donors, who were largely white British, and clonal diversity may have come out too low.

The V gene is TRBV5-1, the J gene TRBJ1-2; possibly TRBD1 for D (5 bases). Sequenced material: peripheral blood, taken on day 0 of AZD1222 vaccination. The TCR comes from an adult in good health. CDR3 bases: TGCGCCAGCAGCTTTAGGGGCCAGGAGGATAACTATGGCTACACCTTC. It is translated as CASSFRGQEDNYGYTF.